The next 28 T cell receptor beta chains were all read from a single sample in a study of neurological immune-mediated disorders (dated by TCRdb to between 2017 and 2020). Preparation of the library involved 5' RACE. TCRdb lists the instrument as Illumina HiSeq 2500. TCRdb redid the processing of the public reads, applying fastp at Q25 and MiXCR, and retained in-frame beta chains. Rows are unified per CDR3 protein, each entry keeping the most common DNA and genes. Counted in this sample were about 36,000 distinct CDR3 sequences; 10% to 13% of them appeared once. Together, the top ten hold roughly 7.1% of the sample. Material: PBMCs. These receptors came from a woman in her 30s with HTLV-1-associated myelopathy (HAM/TSP).

In this sample, this clonotype turned up many times. V gene TRBV4-2 combines with J gene TRBJ2-3, with 9 positions matching TRBD1. The CDR3 is 14 amino acids. Germline CDR1 and CDR2: LGHNA and YNFKEQ. V lost 4 bases and J lost 3; bases outside the gene matches: 2. CDR3 sequence reads: CASSPGQGTDTQYF. The CDR3 region has the DNA TGTGCCAGCAGCCCGGGACAGGGAACAGATACGCAGTATTTT.

This clonotype has at least ten counts. The V and J genes are TRBV5-1 and TRBJ2-3; 16 nucleotides match TRBD2. The CDR3 is 18 amino acids. The V and J ends lost 4 bases and 0 bases, in that order; junction bases with no gene match: 5. Germline CDR1 and CDR2: SGHRS and YFSETQ. The CDR3 region has the DNA TGCGCCAGCAGCCTCGGGACTAGCGGGGGGGCGAGCACAGATACGCAGTATTTT. Translating gives CASSLGTSGGASTDTQYF. Variable domain in full (rest from reference TRBV5-1 and TRBJ2-3): KAGVTQTPRYLIKTRGQQVTLSCSPISGHRSVSWYQQTPGQGLQFLFEYFSETQRNKGNFPGRFSGRQFSNSRSEMNVSTLELGDSALYLCASSLGTSGGASTDTQYFGPGTRLTVL.

This clonotype was recorded at least ten times. The J gene is TRBJ2-7, the V gene TRBV5-1; no definite D call. V gave up 0 bases and J gave up 4 bases, with 5 bases separating them. The germline gives CDR1 SGHRS, CDR2 YFSETQ. This CDR3 has 12 amino acids. The CDR3 DNA reads as TGCGCCAGCAGCTTGGGAGCATACGAGCAGTACTTC. It codes for CASSLGAYEQYF.

This clonotype was counted many times. The V and J genes are TRBV20-1 and TRBJ1-5, with a possible D match to TRBD1 (6 bases). The germline CDR1 and CDR2 sequences are DFQATT and SNEGSKA (reference sequence). Trimming cost V 0 bases and J 0 bases, with 12 bases left between them. The length of the CDR3 is 16 residues. CDR3 residues: CSARDGTPHSNQPQHF. The CDR3 bases are TGCAGTGCTAGAGATGGGACACCCCATAGCAATCAGCCCCAGCATTTT.

The gene calls are TRBV5-1 and TRBJ2-7; 11 nucleotides match TRBD1. CDR3 length: 16 residues. V was pared by 4 bases and J by 4 bases, with 10 bases of the junction left unmatched. CDR1 SGHRS and CDR2 YFSETQ come from the germline V gene. The chain's CDR3 is CASSHGGTGGQYEQYF. The CDR3 DNA reads as TGCGCCAGCAGCCATGGGGGGACAGGGGGACAGTACGAGCAGTACTTC.

This clonotype was seen ten or more times. This chain uses TRBV7-2 with TRBJ2-7; D not resolved. CDR1 is SGHTA, CDR2 FQGNSA, per germline. Trimming stripped 4 bases from V and 3 bases from J, with 19 bases between. The CDR3 covers 16 residues. The CDR3 DNA follows: TGTGCCAGCAGCTCCCAATGGACCGCCTACGACTACGAGCAGTACTTC. It specifies CASSSQWTAYDYEQYF.

In this sample, this clonotype turned up many times. The J gene is TRBJ2-3, the V gene TRBV5-1; D is ambiguous. CDR1 SGHRS and CDR2 YFSETQ come from the germline V gene. The ends were cut back, 0 bases at V and 3 bases at J, with 8 bases in the middle. There are 14 residues in the CDR3. The chain's CDR3 is CASSLGKPTDTQYF. In DNA form, the CDR3 reads TGCGCCAGCAGCTTGGGGAAACCGACAGATACGCAGTATTTT.

This clonotype was counted many times. This rearrangement joins TRBV6-2 or TRBV6-3 to TRBJ2-1; maybe TRBD1 (5 bases). The CDR3 has 14 amino acids. Germline V gives CDR1 MNHEY, CDR2 SVGEGT. Trimming shortened V by 3 bases and J by 0 bases, and 6 bases separated the two germline ends. The CDR3 nucleotides read TGTGCCAGCAGTTATGACAGCTCCTACAATGAGCAGTTCTTC. Translating gives CASSYDSSYNEQFF.

This clonotype was found many times. The chain uses TRBV20-1 and TRBJ2-7; D is uncertain. Germline V lookup: CDR1 DFQATT, CDR2 SNEGSKA (reference sequence). CDR3 length: 14 residues. The V and J ends lost 6 bases and 5 bases respectively, with 20 bases between them. In DNA form, the CDR3 reads TGCAGTGCCTTCGCTACCATCTTTGACCACGAGCAGTACTTC. Its protein product is CSAFATIFDHEQYF.

This clonotype was counted ten times or more. The rearrangement uses TRBV5-1 and TRBJ2-7; D may be TRBD2 (5 bases). V was cut by 0 bases and J by 3 bases, with 13 bases left in between. Per germline, CDR1 SGHRS and CDR2 YFSETQ. CDR3 length: 15 amino acids. CDR3 region: CASSLAPGNVYEQYF. DNA for the CDR3: TGCGCCAGCAGCTTGGCCCCGGGGAACGTCTACGAGCAGTACTTC.

This clonotype came up many times. The chain combines TRBV7-2 with TRBJ2-7; 8 positions match TRBD1. The CDR3 extends over 16 amino acids. Trimming at V came to 3 bases and at J to 4 bases, leaving 11 bases not matched to a gene. Germline CDR1 SGHTA, CDR2 FQGNSA. CDR3 residues: CASSLSTGTGQYEQYF. CDR3 nucleotide sequence: TGTGCCAGCAGCTTGTCAACAGGGACAGGACAATACGAGCAGTACTTC.

This clonotype was observed many times. The chain has TRBV10-3 and TRBJ2-1, with unresolved D. CDR3 length equals 11 residues. V was clipped by 8 bases and J by 4 bases, with 6 bases between them. CDR1 ENHRY and CDR2 SYGVKD come from the germline V gene. The DNA for the CDR3 is TGTGCCATCGGGCAGTACAATGAGCAGTTCTTC. Translation: CAIGQYNEQFF.

Ten or more counts support this clonotype. This sequence joins TRBV2 and TRBJ1-2; tentatively, D is TRBD1 (6 bases). The CDR3 is made up of 13 amino acids. Trimming left V 6 bases short and J 6 bases short, with 14 bases between. Germline CDR1 reads SNHLY; CDR2 reads FYNNEI. The CDR3 spells CASRDQGLDGYTF. CDR3 coding DNA: TGTGCCAGCAGGGACCAGGGGCTCGATGGCTACACCTTC.

The chain carries TRBV5-1 and TRBJ2-6; tentatively, D is TRBD2 (7 bases). Trimming removed 7 bases from V and 8 bases from J, with 16 bases in between. CDR3 length: 14 amino acids. Germline-derived CDR1 and CDR2 are SGHRS and YFSETQ. The CDR3 region is CASGAGAGTNVLTF. The CDR3 region has the DNA TGCGCCAGCGGGGCGGGGGCCGGGACCAACGTCCTGACTTTC.

As for this clonotype: This could be a read error, since a much larger clone is one nucleotide away. The chain links TRBV5-5 to TRBJ1-2; D is ambiguous. The CDR3 has 15 amino acids. Germline CDR1 reads SGHKS; CDR2 reads YYEKEE (reference sequence). With 4 bases removed from V and 3 bases from J, the gap between germline ends came to 16 bases. The chain's CDR3 is CASSGDGRRDYGYTF. CDR3 nucleotide sequence: TGTGCCAGCAGCGGGGATGGGCGGCGGGACTATGGCTACACCTTC.

This clonotype has a count of ten or more. The rearrangement uses TRBV13 and TRBJ1-2; a weak D match, TRBD1 (5 bases). Germline CDR1 is PRHDT and CDR2 is FYEKMQ (reference sequence). V was pared by 6 bases and J by 7 bases, with 15 bases between. The CDR3 has 13 amino acids. The CDR3 DNA reads TGTGCCAGCAGAGCTCAGGGTGGGTTTGGCTACACCTTC. Translated, it gives CASRAQGGFGYTF. The whole variable domain, remainder taken from reference TRBV13 and TRBJ1-2, is AAGVIQSPRHLIKEKRETATLKCYPIPRHDTVYWYQQGPGQDPQFLISFYEKMQSDKGSIPDRFSAQQFSDYHSELNMSSLELGDSALYFCASRAQGGFGYTFGSGTRLTVV.

As regards this clonotype: At one of its ends the junction is not consistent with the germline gene, which may arise from a read error. The chain couples TRBV20-1 to TRBJ2-3; 8 bases align to TRBD2. CDR1 DFQATT and CDR2 SNEGSKA come from the germline V gene (reference sequence). CDR3 length equals 18 residues. The CDR3 DNA is TGCAGTGCTAGAGACTGGGGACTAGTGGGGGGAAACACATATACGCAGTATTTT. It encodes CSARDWGLVGGNTYTQYF.

This clonotype was detected many times. V usage is TRBV20-1 and J usage is TRBJ1-5, with D uncertain. CDR1 is DFQATT, CDR2 SNEGSKA, per germline (reference sequence). CDR3 size: 12 residues. Trimming left V 0 bases short and J 6 bases short, with 6 bases between. CDR3 residues: CSAREGSQPQHF. CDR3 nucleotide sequence: TGCAGTGCTAGAGAGGGGTCTCAGCCCCAGCATTTT.

This clonotype was seen at least ten times. The chain is built from TRBV12-3 or TRBV12-4 and TRBJ1-3, with 7 bases fitting TRBD1. The CDR3 extends over 15 amino acids. V trimming: 6 bases; J trimming: 2 bases; junction bases outside the gene matches: 7. CDR3 sequence: CASRPMGTAGNTIYF. DNA for the CDR3: TGTGCCAGCAGACCTATGGGGACAGCTGGAAACACCATATATTTT.

In its sample, this clonotype was seen many times. The rearrangement links TRBV19 to TRBJ1-2; D is possibly TRBD1 (6 bases). In germline, CDR1 is LNHDA, CDR2 SQIVND (reference sequence). The ends were cut back, 5 bases at V and 5 bases at J, with 12 bases in the middle. The CDR3 covers 13 residues. CDR3 in amino acids: CASSPGQKYGYTF. The CDR3 nucleotides are TGTGCCAGTAGTCCCGGACAGAAATATGGCTACACCTTC.

The V and J genes are TRBV7-7 and TRBJ2-7; D possibly corresponds to TRBD2 (5 bases). Germline CDR1 is SSHAT and CDR2 is FNYEAQ (reference sequence). The CDR3 totals 13 residues. V was cut by 5 bases and J by 2 bases, with 10 bases left in between. The CDR3 here is CASSLDGTYEQYF. In DNA, the CDR3 is TGTGCCAGCAGCCTGGACGGGACCTACGAGCAGTACTTC.

The sample holds a few counts of this clonotype. The V gene is TRBV6-4, the J gene TRBJ1-5; 7 bases map to TRBD1. Germline lookup yields CDR1 MRHNA and CDR2 SNTAGT. The CDR3 extends over 14 amino acids. Germline trimming cut 2 bases from V and 5 bases from J; bases unmatched to any gene: 3. The chain's CDR3 is CASSDGTEDQPQHF. The CDR3 nucleotides are TGTGCCAGCAGTGACGGGACAGAAGATCAGCCCCAGCATTTT.

This clonotype appeared many times. The chain joins TRBV5-1 to TRBJ2-3; TRBD2 matches at 8 bases. The germline CDR1 and CDR2 sequences are SGHRS and YFSETQ. The trim removed 0 bases at V and 7 bases at J, leaving 4 bases unmatched. This CDR3 is built from 14 residues. The CDR3 bases are TGCGCCAGCAGCTTGGGCGGGGGGTACAATACGCAGTATTTT. Amino acid sequence: CASSLGGGYNTQYF.

In this sample, this clonotype turned up many times. V gene TRBV5-1 combines with J gene TRBJ2-2, with 8 nucleotides matching TRBD1. The CDR3 extends over 12 amino acids. V dropped 3 bases and J dropped 11; count of bases not matched to a gene: 3. The germline V gene has CDR1 SGHRS and CDR2 YFSETQ. The CDR3, as DNA: TGCGCCAGCAGCTCCAGGGGGCCCGAGCTGTTTTTT. Amino acid sequence: CASSSRGPELFF. Drawing the rest from reference TRBV5-1 and TRBJ2-2, the complete variable domain is KAGVTQTPRYLIKTRGQQVTLSCSPISGHRSVSWYQQTPGQGLQFLFEYFSETQRNKGNFPGRFSGRQFSNSRSEMNVSTLELGDSALYLCASSSRGPELFFGEGSRLTVL.

This clonotype was found many times. J is TRBJ1-1 and V is TRBV19; D uncertain. V was shortened by 4 bases and J by 1 base, with 10 bases between the two germline ends. CDR1 is LNHDA and CDR2 is SQIVND in the germline V gene (reference sequence). This CDR3 comprises 14 residues. CDR3 loop: CASSTVPSNTEAFF. The CDR3 coding sequence is TGTGCCAGTAGTACAGTACCCTCGAACACTGAAGCTTTCTTT.

Comments on this clonotype: This may be a read error: a much more frequent sequence differs by one nucleotide. The chain employs TRBV10-1 and TRBJ2-2; D remains unclear. CDR1 is WNHNN and CDR2 is SYGVQD in the germline V gene (reference sequence). The CDR3 is 13 amino acids. V was pared by 7 bases and J by 1 base, with 7 bases between. The CDR3 spells CASKTKNTGELFF. The DNA for the CDR3 is TGCGCCAGCAAAACGAAGAACACCGGGGAGCTGTTTTTT.

The chain carries TRBV12-3 or TRBV12-4 and TRBJ1-5, with D unclear. CDR3 length: 12 residues. CDR3 sequence (DNA): TGTTCTAGCAGTAACCACAATCAGCCCCAGCATTTT. It yields the protein CSSSNHNQPQHF.

The chain uses TRBV20-1 and TRBJ2-6; D remains ambiguous. Germline CDR1 is DFQATT and CDR2 is SNEGSKA (reference sequence). With 6 bases removed from V and 0 bases from J, the gap between germline ends came to 15 bases. The CDR3 sequence is 16 residues long. The CDR3: CSARNFGNSGANVLTF. The CDR3 DNA reads TGCAGTGCGAGGAATTTCGGCAACTCTGGGGCCAACGTCCTGACTTTC.